This T cell receptor beta chain was retrieved from a study of T cell responses to AZD1222 COVID-19 vaccine. Findings of the study overall: Increased Spike-specific TCR breadth and depth were observed after two AZD1222 doses. Researchers report vaccine-associated CD4 TCRs spanning spike, with dominance at 160-218 and 743-854.

Sequencing used immunoSEQ multiplex PCR; TCRdb keeps in-frame clones, though not all of them. The data contain about 140,000 clones, roughly 92% of them singletons. About this clone itself: The antigen remains unidentified.

Germline lookup yields CDR1 SGHDT and CDR2 YYEEEE. The length of the CDR3 is 13 residues. V lost 2 bases and J lost 3, with 8 bases in between. The origin of this receptor is an adult in good health. Sequenced here: peripheral blood, sampled on day 0 of AZD1222 vaccination. The J gene is TRBJ2-5, the V gene TRBV5-6; perhaps TRBD1 as D (5 bases). CDR3 sequence (DNA): TGTGCCAGCAGCTTAGGGGCAGAAGAGACCCAGTACTTC. Protein product: CASSLGAEETQYF.